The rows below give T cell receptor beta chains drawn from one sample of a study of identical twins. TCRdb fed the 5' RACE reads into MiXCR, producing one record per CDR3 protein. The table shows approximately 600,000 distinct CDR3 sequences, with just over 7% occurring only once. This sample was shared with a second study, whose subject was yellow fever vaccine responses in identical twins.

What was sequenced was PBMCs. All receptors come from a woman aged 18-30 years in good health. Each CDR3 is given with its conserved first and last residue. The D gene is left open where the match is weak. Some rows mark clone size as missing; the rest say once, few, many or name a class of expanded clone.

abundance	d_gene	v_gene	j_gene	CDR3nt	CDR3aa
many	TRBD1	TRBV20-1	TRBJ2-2	TGCAGTGCCCTACCCCGGGGACAGGGGACCGGGGAGCTGTTTTTT	CSALPRGQGTGELFF
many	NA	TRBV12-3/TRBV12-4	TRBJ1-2	TGTGCCAGCAGTTGGGCAGGGCACGGCTACACCTTC	CASSWAGHGYTF
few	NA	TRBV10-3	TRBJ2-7	TGTGCCATCAGTGAGTCAACAGGTCTTAGGTACGAGCAGTACTTC	CAISESTGLRYEQYF
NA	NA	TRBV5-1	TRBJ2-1	TGCGCCAGCACCTCCTCGCCCCACAATGAGCAGTTCTTC	CASTSSPHNEQFF
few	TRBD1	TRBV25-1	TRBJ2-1	TGTGCCAGCAGTGAATTGTGGACAGGCTTTAATGAGCAGTTCTTC	CASSELWTGFNEQFF
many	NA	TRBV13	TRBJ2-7	TGTGCCAGCAGCACCAGACTAGATAGAGCCGGCGAGCAGTACTTC	CASSTRLDRAGEQYF
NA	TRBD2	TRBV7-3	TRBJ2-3	TGTGCCAGCAGCTTAAGAGATAGCGGGAGGTACACAGATACGCAGTATTTT	CASSLRDSGRYTDTQYF
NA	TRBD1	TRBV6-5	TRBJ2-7	TGTGCCAGCAGTTACGTACAGGGGGCGTACGAGCAGTACTTC	CASSYVQGAYEQYF
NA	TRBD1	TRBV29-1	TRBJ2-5	TGCAGCGCACGGACAGGCTTGGAGACCCAGTACTTC	CSARTGLETQYF
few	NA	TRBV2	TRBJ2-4	TGTGCCAGCACCTGGGCCCTAGCCAAAAACATTCAGTACTTC	CASTWALAKNIQYF
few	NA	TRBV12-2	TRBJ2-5	TGTGCAAGTCGCTCGGACAGGGGGTACCAAGAGACCCAGTACTTC	CASRSDRGYQETQYF
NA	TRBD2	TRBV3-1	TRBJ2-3	TGTGCCAGCAGCCCGGTGCCGCGGGGGTTGACAGATACGCAGTATTTT	CASSPVPRGLTDTQYF
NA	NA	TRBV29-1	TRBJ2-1	TGCAGCGTGGCCCCGGAGTGGGGTAGCGGATCCTACAATGAGCAGTTCTTC	CSVAPEWGSGSYNEQFF
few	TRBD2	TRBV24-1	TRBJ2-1	TGTGCCACCAGTGATTTCGGGCGGGAGGGAAACAATGAGCAGTTCTTC	CATSDFGREGNNEQFF
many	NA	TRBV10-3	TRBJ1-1	TGTGCCATCAGTGTAGTCAAGAATACTGAAGCTTTCTTT	CAISVVKNTEAFF
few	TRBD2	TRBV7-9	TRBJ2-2	TGTGCCAGCAGCTTAAGTCTAGCGGCTACCGGGGAGCTGTTTTTT	CASSLSLAATGELFF